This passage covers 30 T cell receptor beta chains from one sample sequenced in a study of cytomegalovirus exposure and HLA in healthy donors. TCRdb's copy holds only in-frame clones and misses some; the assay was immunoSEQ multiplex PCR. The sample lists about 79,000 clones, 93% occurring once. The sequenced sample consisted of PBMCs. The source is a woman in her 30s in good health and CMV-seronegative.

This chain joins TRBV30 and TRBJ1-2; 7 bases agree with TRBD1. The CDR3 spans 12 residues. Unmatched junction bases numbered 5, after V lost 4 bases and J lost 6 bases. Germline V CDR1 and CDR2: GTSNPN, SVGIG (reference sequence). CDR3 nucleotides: TGTGCCTGGAAGGGGGCTGGGAATGGCTACACCTTC. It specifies CAWKGAGNGYTF.

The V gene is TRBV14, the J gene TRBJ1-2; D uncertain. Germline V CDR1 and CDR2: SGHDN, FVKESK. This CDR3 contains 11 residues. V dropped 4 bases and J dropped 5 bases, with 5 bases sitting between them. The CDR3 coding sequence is TGTGCCAGCAGCCCGGGATATGGCTACACCTTC. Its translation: CASSPGYGYTF. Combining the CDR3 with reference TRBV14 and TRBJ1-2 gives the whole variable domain EAGVTQFPSHSVIEKGQTVTLRCDPISGHDNLYWYRRVMGKEIKFLLHFVKESKQDESGMPNNRFLAERTGGTYSTLKVQPAELEDSGVYFCASSPGYGYTFGSGTRLTVV.

Here the CDR3 reads CASSIVRGNYGYTF. The DNA of the CDR3 is TGTGCCAGTAGTATTGTCAGGGGAAACTATGGCTACACCTTC. The J gene is TRBJ1-2, the V gene TRBV19, with D perhaps TRBD1 (6 bases). The germline gives CDR1 LNHDA, CDR2 SQIVND (reference sequence). V gave up 3 bases and J gave up 2 bases, with 10 bases separating them. The CDR3 has 14 amino acids.

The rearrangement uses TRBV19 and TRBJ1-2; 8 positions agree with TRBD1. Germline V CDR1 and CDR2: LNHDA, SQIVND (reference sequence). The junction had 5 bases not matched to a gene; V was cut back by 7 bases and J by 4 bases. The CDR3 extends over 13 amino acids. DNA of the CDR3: TGTGCCAGTAACCAGGACAGGGTCTATGGCTACACCTTC. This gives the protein CASNQDRVYGYTF.

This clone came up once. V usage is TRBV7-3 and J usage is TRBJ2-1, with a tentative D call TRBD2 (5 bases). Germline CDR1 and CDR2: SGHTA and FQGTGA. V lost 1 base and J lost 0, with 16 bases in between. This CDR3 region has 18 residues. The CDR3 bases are TGTGCCAGCAGCTTAATAGCCACCGGAGGAACCTCCTACAATGAGCAGTTCTTC. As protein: CASSLIATGGTSYNEQFF.

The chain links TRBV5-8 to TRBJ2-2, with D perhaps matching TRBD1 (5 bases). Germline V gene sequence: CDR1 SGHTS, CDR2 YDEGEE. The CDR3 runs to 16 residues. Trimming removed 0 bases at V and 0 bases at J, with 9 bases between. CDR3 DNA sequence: TGTGCCAGCAGCTTGGGACAGATCGCGAACACCGGGGAGCTGTTTTTT. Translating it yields CASSLGQIANTGELFF. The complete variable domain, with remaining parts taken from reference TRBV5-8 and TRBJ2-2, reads EAGVTQSPTHLIKTRGQQATLRCSPISGHTSVYWYQQALGLGLQFLLWYDEGEERNRGNFPPRFSGRQFPNYSSELNVNALELEDSALYLCASSLGQIANTGELFFGEGSRLTVL.

The CDR3 loop reads CASSPSSVYEQFF. In DNA form, the CDR3 reads TGTGCCAGCTCACCGTCGTCAGTTTATGAGCAGTTCTTC. The chain employs TRBV18 and TRBJ2-1; D not certain. The CDR3 is 13 residues long. The germline V and J ends were trimmed by 3 bases and 8 bases, with 11 bases remaining between them. Per the germline V gene, CDR1 is KGHSH and CDR2 is LQKENI.

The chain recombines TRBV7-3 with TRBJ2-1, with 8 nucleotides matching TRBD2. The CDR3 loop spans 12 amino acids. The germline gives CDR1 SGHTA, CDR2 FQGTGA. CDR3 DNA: TGTGCGATCGGGGGGGCCCACAATGAGCAGTTCTTC. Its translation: CAIGGAHNEQFF.

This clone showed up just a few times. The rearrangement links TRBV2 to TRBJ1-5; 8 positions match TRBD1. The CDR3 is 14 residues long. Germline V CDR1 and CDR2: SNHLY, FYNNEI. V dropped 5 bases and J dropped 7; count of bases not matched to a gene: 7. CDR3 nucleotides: TGTGCCAGCAGTCGGCAGGGGGCGGGACAGCCCCAGCATTTT. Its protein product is CASSRQGAGQPQHF.

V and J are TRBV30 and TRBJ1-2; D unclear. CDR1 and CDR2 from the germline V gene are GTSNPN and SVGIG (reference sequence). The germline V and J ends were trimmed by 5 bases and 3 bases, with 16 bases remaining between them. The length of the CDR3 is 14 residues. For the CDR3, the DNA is TGTGCCTGGTGGGCCGCTACGCTCCACTATGGCTACACCTTC. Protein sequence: CAWWAATLHYGYTF.

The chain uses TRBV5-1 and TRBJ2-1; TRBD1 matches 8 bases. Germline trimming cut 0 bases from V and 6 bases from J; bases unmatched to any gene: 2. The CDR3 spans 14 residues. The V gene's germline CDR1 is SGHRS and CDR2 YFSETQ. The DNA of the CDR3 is TGCGCCAGCAGCTTGGGACAGGGGTTCAATGAGCAGTTCTTC. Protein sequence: CASSLGQGFNEQFF.

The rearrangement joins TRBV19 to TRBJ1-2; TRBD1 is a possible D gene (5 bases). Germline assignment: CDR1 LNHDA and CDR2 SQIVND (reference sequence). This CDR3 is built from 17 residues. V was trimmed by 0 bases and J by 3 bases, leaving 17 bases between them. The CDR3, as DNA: TGTGCCAGTAGTATAGATCCCTTTGTAGGGGAAGACTATGGCTACACCTTC. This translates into CASSIDPFVGEDYGYTF.

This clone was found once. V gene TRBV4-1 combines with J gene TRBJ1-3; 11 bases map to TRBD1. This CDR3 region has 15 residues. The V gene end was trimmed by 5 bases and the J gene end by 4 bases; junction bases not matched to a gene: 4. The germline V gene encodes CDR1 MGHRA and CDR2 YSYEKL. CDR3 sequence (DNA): TGCGCCAGCAGCGGACAGGGGGCGGAAGGAAACACCATATATTTT. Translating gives CASSGQGAEGNTIYF.

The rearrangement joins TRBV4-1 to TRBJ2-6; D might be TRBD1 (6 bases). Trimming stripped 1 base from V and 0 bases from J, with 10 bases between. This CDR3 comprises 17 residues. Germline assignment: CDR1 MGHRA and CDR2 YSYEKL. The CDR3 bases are TGCGCCAGCAGCCAAGGAAGACAGGCCTCTGGGGCCAACGTCCTGACTTTC. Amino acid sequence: CASSQGRQASGANVLTF.

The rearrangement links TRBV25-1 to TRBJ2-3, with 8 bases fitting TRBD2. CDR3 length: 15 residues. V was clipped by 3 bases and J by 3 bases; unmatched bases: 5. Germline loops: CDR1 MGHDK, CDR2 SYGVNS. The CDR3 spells CASSERGGRTDTQYF. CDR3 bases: TGTGCCAGCAGTGAGCGCGGGGGGCGGACAGATACGCAGTATTTT.

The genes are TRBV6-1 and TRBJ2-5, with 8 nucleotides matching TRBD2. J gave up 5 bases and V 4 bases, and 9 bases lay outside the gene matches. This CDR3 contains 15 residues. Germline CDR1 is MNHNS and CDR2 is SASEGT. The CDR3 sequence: CASSGSGLAVETQYF. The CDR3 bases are TGTGCCAGCAGTGGTTCAGGACTAGCTGTCGAGACCCAGTACTTC.

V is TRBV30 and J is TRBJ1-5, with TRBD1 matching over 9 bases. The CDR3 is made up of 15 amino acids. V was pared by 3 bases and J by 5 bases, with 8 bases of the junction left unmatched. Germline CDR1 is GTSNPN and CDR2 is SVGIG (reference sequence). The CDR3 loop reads CAWSPRDREYQPQHF. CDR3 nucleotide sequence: TGTGCCTGGAGCCCCCGGGACAGGGAGTATCAGCCCCAGCATTTT.

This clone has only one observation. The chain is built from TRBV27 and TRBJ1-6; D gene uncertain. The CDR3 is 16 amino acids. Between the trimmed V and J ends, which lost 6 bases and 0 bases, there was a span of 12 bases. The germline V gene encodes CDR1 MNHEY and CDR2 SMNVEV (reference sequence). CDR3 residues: CASRQEGSSYNSPLHF. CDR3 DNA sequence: TGTGCCAGCAGGCAGGAGGGTAGCTCCTATAATTCACCCCTCCACTTT.

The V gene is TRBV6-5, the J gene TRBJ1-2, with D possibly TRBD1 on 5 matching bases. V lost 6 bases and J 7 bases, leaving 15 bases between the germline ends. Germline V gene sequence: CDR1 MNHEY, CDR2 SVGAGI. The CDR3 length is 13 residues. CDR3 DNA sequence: TGTGCCAGCAGGCCTGGAGGGGCTACTGGCTACACCTTC. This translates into CASRPGGATGYTF.

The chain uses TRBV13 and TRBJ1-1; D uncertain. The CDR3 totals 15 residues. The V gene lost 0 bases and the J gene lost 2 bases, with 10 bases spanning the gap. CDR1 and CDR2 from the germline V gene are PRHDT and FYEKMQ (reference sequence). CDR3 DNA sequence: TGTGCCAGCAGCTTAGGCGGGAGAGCCAACACTGAAGCTTTCTTT. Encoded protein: CASSLGGRANTEAFF.

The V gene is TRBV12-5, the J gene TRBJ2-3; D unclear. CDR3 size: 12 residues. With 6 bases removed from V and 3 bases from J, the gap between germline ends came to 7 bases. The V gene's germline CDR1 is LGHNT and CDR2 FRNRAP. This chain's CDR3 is CASGPGTDTQYF. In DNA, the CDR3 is TGTGCTAGTGGACCCGGTACAGATACGCAGTATTTT. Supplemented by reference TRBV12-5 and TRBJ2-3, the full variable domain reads DARVTQTPRHKVTEMGQEVTMRCQPILGHNTVFWYRQTMMQGLELLAYFRNRAPLDDSGMPKDRFSAEMPDATLATLKIQPSEPRDSAVYFCASGPGTDTQYFGPGTRLTVL.

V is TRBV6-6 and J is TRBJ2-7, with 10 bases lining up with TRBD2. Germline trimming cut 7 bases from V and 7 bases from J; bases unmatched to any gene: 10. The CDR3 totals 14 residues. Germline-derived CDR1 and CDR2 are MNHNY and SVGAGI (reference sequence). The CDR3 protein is CASTDRAGGLEQYF. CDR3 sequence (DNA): TGTGCCAGCACAGATCGAGCGGGGGGGCTAGAGCAGTACTTC.

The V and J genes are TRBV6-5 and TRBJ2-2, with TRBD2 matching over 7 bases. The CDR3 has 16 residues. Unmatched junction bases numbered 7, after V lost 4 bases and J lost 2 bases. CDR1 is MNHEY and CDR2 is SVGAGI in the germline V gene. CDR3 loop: CASSLGLAVNTGELFF. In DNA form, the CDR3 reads TGTGCCAGCAGTTTGGGGCTAGCGGTAAACACCGGGGAGCTGTTTTTT.

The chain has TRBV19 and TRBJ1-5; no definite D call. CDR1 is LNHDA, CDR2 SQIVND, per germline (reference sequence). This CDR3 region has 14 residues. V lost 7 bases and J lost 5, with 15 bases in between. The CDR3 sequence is CASKPVLSDQPQHF. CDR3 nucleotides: TGTGCCAGTAAACCCGTACTTTCTGATCAGCCCCAGCATTTT.

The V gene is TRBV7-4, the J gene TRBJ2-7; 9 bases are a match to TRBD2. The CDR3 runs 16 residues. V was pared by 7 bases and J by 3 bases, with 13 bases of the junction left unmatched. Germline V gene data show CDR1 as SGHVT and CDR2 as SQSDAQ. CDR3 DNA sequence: TGTGCCAGCACCCCACTCGGCGGGAGGGAGTTCTACGAGCAGTACTTC. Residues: CASTPLGGREFYEQYF.

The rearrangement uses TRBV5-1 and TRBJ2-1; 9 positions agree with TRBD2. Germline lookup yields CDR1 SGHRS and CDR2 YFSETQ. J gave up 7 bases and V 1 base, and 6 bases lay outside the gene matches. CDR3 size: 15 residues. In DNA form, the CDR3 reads TGCGCCAGCAGCTTGTTTGCGGGGGGGCCGAATGAGCAGTTCTTC. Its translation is CASSLFAGGPNEQFF.

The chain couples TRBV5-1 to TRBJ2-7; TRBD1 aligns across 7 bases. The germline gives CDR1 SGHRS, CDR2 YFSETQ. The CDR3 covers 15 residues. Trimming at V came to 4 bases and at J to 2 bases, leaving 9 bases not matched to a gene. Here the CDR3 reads CASSTGDSLAYEQYF. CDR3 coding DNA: TGCGCCAGCAGCACCGGGGACAGCCTAGCCTACGAGCAGTACTTC.

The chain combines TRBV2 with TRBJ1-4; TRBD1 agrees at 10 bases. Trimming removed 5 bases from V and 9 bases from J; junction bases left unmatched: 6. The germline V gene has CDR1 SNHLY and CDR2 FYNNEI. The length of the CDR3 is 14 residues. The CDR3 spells CASSPGTGEKKLFF. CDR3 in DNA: TGTGCCAGCAGTCCCGGGACAGGGGAGAAAAAACTGTTTTTT. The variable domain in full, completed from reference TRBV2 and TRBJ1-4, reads EPEVTQTPSHQVTQMGQEVILRCVPISNHLYFYWYRQILGQKVEFLVSFYNNEISEKSEIFDDQFSVERPDGSNFTLKIRSTKLEDSAMYFCASSPGTGEKKLFFGSGTQLSVL.

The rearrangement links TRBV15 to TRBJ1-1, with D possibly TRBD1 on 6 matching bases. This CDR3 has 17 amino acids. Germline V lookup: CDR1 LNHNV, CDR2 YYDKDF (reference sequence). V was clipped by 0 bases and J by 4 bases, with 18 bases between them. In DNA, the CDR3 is TGTGCCACCAGCAGAGATGGGTCCGGGGGAGGGGGCACTGAAGCTTTCTTT. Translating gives CATSRDGSGGGGTEAFF.

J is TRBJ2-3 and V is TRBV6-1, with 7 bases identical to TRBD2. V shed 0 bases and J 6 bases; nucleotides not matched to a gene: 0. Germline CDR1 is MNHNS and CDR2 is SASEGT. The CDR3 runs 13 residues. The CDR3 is CASSEAGGDTQYF. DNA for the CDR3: TGTGCCAGCAGTGAAGCGGGGGGGGATACGCAGTATTTT.